This record concerns one T cell receptor (beta chain) sequence. Antigen: not known. This CDR3 spans 17 amino acids. CDR1 and CDR2 (germline): MNHNS, SASEGT. Trimming took 9 bases from V and 5 from J; bases not matched to a gene: 13. The data were taken from a study of CD8 T cells in ankylosing spondylitis. General study results and limits: Earlier studies detected some motif variants in reactive arthritis synovial fluid and blood. Disease-associated clones were CD8+ and fairly uncommon in peripheral blood. Disease-linked clones reportedly showed significant enrichment in matched ankylosing spondylitis synovial fluid. What seemed typical of ankylosing spondylitis blood was a TCR beta motif built from eight highly homologous variants.

Quantitative barcoded 5'-RACE was used to prepare TCR beta libraries. TCRdb redid the calling of the 5' RACE reads with MiXCR, one entry per CDR3 protein. Of under 550,000 distinct CDR3 sequences detected, approximately 26% appear once; the ten largest clones hold over 0.8%. The sequence was collected from a male donor with ankylosing spondylitis. The sample consisted of blood, either unsorted or a sorted T cell fraction (not recorded which). This chain uses TRBV6-1 with TRBJ2-2; TRBD2 matches at 12 bases. CDR3 in amino acids: CASFPLTSGSYTGELFF. The DNA for the CDR3 is TGTGCCAGTTTCCCTTTGACTAGCGGGAGTTATACCGGGGAGCTGTTTTTT.